The rows below give T cell receptor beta chains drawn from one sample of a study of neurological immune-mediated disorders. TCRdb reprocessed the 5' RACE reads via MiXCR and lists one record per CDR3 protein. Of fewer than 25,000 distinct CDR3 sequences in the sample, less than 15% were seen once. The sequenced sample consisted of PBMCs. These receptors were taken from a woman aged 60-75 years with HTLV-1-associated myelopathy (HAM/TSP). Both conserved end residues are part of each CDR3. D genes are given only for firm matches. A clone size is listed for some rows: how often the clone was seen (once, few, many), or a class if it is expanded.

v_call	j_call	d_call	clone_size	cdr3_nt	cdr3_aa
TRBV7-9	TRBJ1-3	.	many	TGTGCCAGCAGCTTAGCCCCAGGAAACACCATATATTTT	CASSLAPGNTIYF
TRBV7-2	TRBJ2-7	TRBD2	many	TGTGCCAGCAGCCCCGGGACTAGCCTCATCTACGAGCAGTACTTC	CASSPGTSLIYEQYF
TRBV20-1	TRBJ2-2	TRBD1	many	TGCAGTGCTAAAAGGGACAGGAACACCGGGGAGCTGTTTTTT	CSAKRDRNTGELFF
TRBV6-2/TRBV6-3	TRBJ2-4	.	.	TGTACCAGCACGGCAGCCAAAAACATTCAGTATTTC	CTSTAAKNIQYF
TRBV6-5	TRBJ2-4	.	many	TGTGCCAGCAGAACTAACCTACAGGGCTGGGCCAAAAACATTCAGTACTTC	CASRTNLQGWAKNIQYF
TRBV5-1	TRBJ2-2	TRBD2	.	TGCGCCAGCAGCCCCGGGGAGGGCACCGGGGAGCTGTTTTTT	CASSPGEGTGELFF
TRBV5-5	TRBJ1-5	TRBD1	many	TGTGCCAGCAACCCGGACAGGGGTCTTGGTTGGCCCCAGCATTTT	CASNPDRGLGWPQHF
TRBV5-1	TRBJ1-5	TRBD1	many	TGCGCCAGCAGCTTGACAGGGGAAGGTAATCAGCCCCAGCATTTT	CASSLTGEGNQPQHF
TRBV6-1	TRBJ1-5	TRBD1	.	TGTGCCAGCAGGAAGGACAGGGGAAGCAATCAGCCCCAGCATTTT	CASRKDRGSNQPQHF
TRBV10-3	TRBJ1-1	.	many	TGTGCCACCCAGTCGGGAGGGGGAAGGAACACTGAAGCTTTCTTT	CATQSGGGRNTEAFF
TRBV5-6	TRBJ2-1	.	many	TGTGCCAGCAGCCCCACAATCAGGAATGAGCAGTTCTTC	CASSPTIRNEQFF
TRBV9	TRBJ2-5	.	medium-sized	TGTGCCAGCAGCGTAGAAGAGACCCAGTACTTC	CASSVEETQYF
TRBV3-1	TRBJ2-7	.	many	TGTGCCAGCAGCCCTCCCGGGACCTACGAGCAGTACTTC	CASSPPGTYEQYF
TRBV18	TRBJ1-5	.	many	TGTGCCAGCTCAAGGGGAGCGGGTCAGCCCCAGCATTTT	CASSRGAGQPQHF
TRBV20-1	TRBJ2-5	TRBD2	many	TGCAGTGCACCACATGGACTAGCGGGAGATGGGACCCAGTACTTC	CSAPHGLAGDGTQYF
TRBV4-3	TRBJ2-7	.	medium-sized	TGCGCCAGCAGCCGAGATAGAGGGGGAATAGCCTACGAGCAGTACTTC	CASSRDRGGIAYEQYF
TRBV10-3	TRBJ1-1	.	many	TGTGCCATCAGTGGGACTTTGAACACTGAAGCTTTCTTT	CAISGTLNTEAFF